Given below is one TCR beta chain in context. What it binds is not known. Germline trimming cut 10 bases from V and 5 bases from J; bases unmatched to any gene: 5. The germline V gene encodes CDR1 ENHRY and CDR2 SYGVKD. The CDR3 length is 12 residues. This sample was included in a study of T-cell reconstitution after alpha-beta-depleted transplantation in children. Study-wide points: Expanded clones from the graft, numbering several hundred, reportedly supplied alpha-beta T cells about two months after transplant.

TCRbeta library preparation incorporated unique molecular identifiers. TCRdb independently ran MiXCR on the PCR reads; one entry per CDR3 protein. The sample shows fewer than 700,000 distinct CDR3 sequences, 20% to 25% of them seen only once. Source: PBMCs, mostly from graft donor cells, taken 360 days after TCRalphabeta/CD19-depleted stem cell transplant. This sequence was found in a boy under two years old who had a stem cell transplant for acute myeloid leukemia, so the T cells may come from the graft donor. The rearrangement links TRBV10-3 to TRBJ1-5, with 7 bases fitting TRBD1. The CDR3 DNA reads as TGTGCCACCAGGGGGAGGGATCAGCCCCAGCATTTT. Its protein is CATRGRDQPQHF.